The 24 T cell receptor beta chains below come from one sample, sequenced in a study of blood T cell repertoires in COVID-19. Sequenced by immunoSEQ multiplex PCR; TCRdb stores in-frame clones only, minus some. The sample has 100,000 to 150,000 clones; 90% to 95% are singletons. The material sequenced was peripheral blood. Receptors were obtained from a man aged 45-65 years with COVID-19, enrolled during active disease.

The chain carries TRBV11-1 and TRBJ1-1, with 9 positions matching TRBD1. This CDR3 has 12 residues. V trimming: 5 bases; J trimming: 12 bases; junction bases outside the gene matches: 7. Germline CDR1 reads SGHAT; CDR2 reads FQDESV (reference sequence). This CDR3 is CASSIRQGVTFF. CDR3 nucleotides: TGTGCCAGCAGCATACGACAGGGGGTGACTTTCTTT.

V is TRBV5-1 and J is TRBJ2-2; 8 positions match TRBD1. J was trimmed by 6 bases and V by 3 bases; bases with no gene match: 4. CDR1 and CDR2 from the germline V gene are SGHRS and YFSETQ. The CDR3 consists of 14 residues. CDR3 protein: CASSWTGLPGELFF. The CDR3 DNA reads as TGCGCCAGCAGCTGGACAGGGCTCCCCGGGGAGCTGTTTTTT.

The chain is built from TRBV28 and TRBJ2-1; 7 bases map to TRBD2. CDR1 is MDHEN and CDR2 is SYDVKM in the germline V gene. The CDR3 is 15 amino acids. V shed 5 bases and J 5 bases; nucleotides not matched to a gene: 9. The CDR3 DNA reads TGTGCCAGCAGTCCCCGAGGGAGGGCCCACAATGAGCAGTTCTTC. It encodes CASSPRGRAHNEQFF.

The rearrangement uses TRBV27 and TRBJ1-6, with 9 bases lining up with TRBD1. The V segment lost 3 bases and the J segment 10 bases; nucleotides outside the gene matches: 4. CDR1 MNHEY and CDR2 SMNVEV come from the germline V gene (reference sequence). This CDR3 comprises 14 residues. The CDR3 sequence is CASSLGTGSSPLHF. DNA of the CDR3: TGTGCCAGCAGTTTGGGGACAGGGAGCTCACCCCTCCACTTT.

The gene calls are TRBV25-1 and TRBJ2-3; tentative D call: TRBD1 (5 bases). Germline-derived CDR1 and CDR2 are MGHDK and SYGVNS. The CDR3 has 13 amino acids. The germline V and J ends were trimmed by 4 bases and 4 bases, with 9 bases remaining between them. CDR3 loop: CASSVAGPDTQYF. CDR3 coding DNA: TGTGCCAGCAGTGTGGCAGGGCCAGATACGCAGTATTTT.

Of note for this clone: A junction end diverges from the germline sequence, so it may reflect a read error. The DNA of the CDR3 is TGTGCCAACAGTTTGGGTATTTGGGAGGCCTCCTATGGCTACACCTTC. Amino acid sequence: CANSLGIWEASYGYTF. The genes are TRBV28 and TRBJ1-2; unclear D gene. Germline CDR1 is MDHEN and CDR2 is SYDVKM. The length of the CDR3 is 16 residues.

The rearrangement joins TRBV23-1 to TRBJ2-5; TRBD1 might be the D (6 bases). TRBV23-1 is noted as an ORF with a role that remains uncertain. The CDR3 has 19 amino acids. Trimming cost V 0 bases and J 1 base, with 21 bases left between them. The CDR3 here is CASSQSRPNRDPVQETQYF. The CDR3 nucleotides read TGCGCCAGCAGTCAATCGCGCCCAAACAGGGACCCGGTCCAAGAGACCCAGTACTTC.

This chain connects TRBV18 to TRBJ2-2; D is unclear. Germline CDR1 KGHSH, CDR2 LQKENI. V was pared by 2 bases and J by 1 base, with 5 bases between. The CDR3 loop spans 14 amino acids. CDR3 residues: CASSPKQNTGELFF. The CDR3 DNA follows: TGTGCCAGCTCACCAAAGCAGAACACCGGGGAGCTGTTTTTT.

The V and J genes are TRBV19 and TRBJ2-3; TRBD2 matches at 9 bases. The CDR3 runs to 15 residues. V shed 2 bases, J shed 2 bases, and the junction held 2 bases outside the gene matches. From germline, CDR1 is LNHDA and CDR2 SQIVND (reference sequence). As DNA, the CDR3 is TGTGCCAGTAGTATACTAGCGGGGTTCACAGATACGCAGTATTTT. This encodes CASSILAGFTDTQYF.

The chain joins TRBV24-1 to TRBJ2-3; 7 bases agree with TRBD1. Germline values: CDR1 KGHDR, CDR2 SFDVKD. The V gene end was trimmed by 2 bases and the J gene end by 4 bases; junction bases not matched to a gene: 5. There are 15 residues in the CDR3. CDR3 nucleotides: TGTGCCACCAGTGATTATGAACAGGGGTCAGATACGCAGTATTTT. This sequence encodes CATSDYEQGSDTQYF.

The rearrangement links TRBV28 to TRBJ2-1; 7 bases line up with TRBD1. V lost 6 bases, J lost 2 bases, and 4 bases stayed unmatched. CDR1 MDHEN and CDR2 SYDVKM come from the germline V gene. This CDR3 has 14 amino acids. CDR3 nucleotide sequence: TGTGCCAGCAGATTGACAGGGACCTACAATGAGCAGTTCTTC. Its translation is CASRLTGTYNEQFF. Combining the CDR3 with reference TRBV28 and TRBJ2-1 gives the whole variable domain DVKVTQSSRYLVKRTGEKVFLECVQDMDHENMFWYRQDPGLGLRLIYFSYDVKMKEKGDIPEGYSVSREKKERFSLILESASTNQTSMYLCASRLTGTYNEQFFGPGTRLTVL.

The chain is built from TRBV28 and TRBJ1-1; the D is unclear. This CDR3 has 14 residues. Germline V gene data show CDR1 as MDHEN and CDR2 as SYDVKM. V lost 3 bases, J lost 5 bases, and 13 bases lay in between. CDR3 region: CASSFRGRGTEAFF. In DNA form, the CDR3 reads TGTGCCAGCAGTTTTCGAGGGCGCGGTACTGAAGCTTTCTTT.

This chain connects TRBV5-6 to TRBJ1-1; D is perhaps TRBD1 (5 bases). CDR1 and CDR2 (germline): SGHDT, YYEEEE. The CDR3 loop spans 13 amino acids. The V end was cut by 0 bases, the J end by 10 bases, with 13 bases between. The CDR3 region is CASSLGSGRAAFF. In DNA form, the CDR3 reads TGTGCCAGCAGCTTGGGATCCGGCAGGGCAGCTTTCTTT.

The chain couples TRBV5-4 to TRBJ2-7; 7 nucleotides match TRBD2. Germline trimming cut 0 bases from V and 7 bases from J; bases unmatched to any gene: 13. This CDR3 region has 16 residues. The germline gives CDR1 SGHNT, CDR2 YYREEE (reference sequence). CDR3 sequence reads: CASSLGGGGRLGEQYF. The CDR3 DNA is TGTGCCAGCAGCTTGGGAGGTGGCGGGAGACTGGGGGAGCAGTACTTC.

The chain couples TRBV5-1 to TRBJ2-1, with a tentative D call TRBD2 (7 bases). This CDR3 is 16 amino acids long. Between the trimmed V and J ends, which lost 5 bases and 1 base, there was a span of 16 bases. Germline values: CDR1 SGHRS, CDR2 YFSETQ. Here the CDR3 DNA reads TGCGCCAGCAGACTGGGGGCGGGAGTATCCTACAATGAGCAGTTCTTC. Amino acids: CASRLGAGVSYNEQFF.

The V gene is TRBV15, the J gene TRBJ2-3; 9 bases map to TRBD1. Trimming cost V 3 bases and J 3 bases; bases outside gene matches: 4. The CDR3 covers 15 residues. Germline assignment: CDR1 LNHNV and CDR2 YYDKDF (reference sequence). The CDR3 loop reads CATSSPGTGTDTQYF. The CDR3 region has the DNA TGTGCCACCAGCAGCCCGGGGACAGGGACAGATACGCAGTATTTT.

This chain links TRBV6-5 with TRBJ1-3; TRBD1 might be the D (5 bases). Germline lookup yields CDR1 MNHEY and CDR2 SVGAGI. V was clipped by 1 base and J by 0 bases, with 10 bases between them. CDR3 length: 16 amino acids. Here the CDR3 reads CASSYFQGPSGNTIYF. The CDR3 DNA reads TGTGCCAGCAGTTACTTTCAGGGCCCCTCTGGAAACACCATATATTTT.

The rearrangement uses TRBV28 and TRBJ1-5; no clear D gene. This CDR3 contains 13 residues. The V and J ends lost 3 bases and 4 bases respectively, with 7 bases between them. Germline loops: CDR1 MDHEN, CDR2 SYDVKM. In DNA, the CDR3 is TGTGCCAGCAGTTTCGTCAGAAATCAGCCCCAGCATTTT. Protein product: CASSFVRNQPQHF.

J is TRBJ1-1 and V is TRBV18; 9 nucleotides match TRBD1. Germline loops: CDR1 KGHSH, CDR2 LQKENI. The V gene end was trimmed by 2 bases and the J gene end by 5 bases; junction bases not matched to a gene: 6. The CDR3 is 15 amino acids. For the CDR3, the DNA is TGTGCCAGCTCACCAACAGGGGGCGCCGGAACTGAAGCTTTCTTT. The encoded protein is CASSPTGGAGTEAFF. The full variable domain, rest sourced from reference TRBV18 and TRBJ1-1, is NAGVMQNPRHLVRRRGQEARLRCSPMKGHSHVYWYRQLPEEGLKFMVYLQKENIIDESGMPKERFSAEFPKEGPSILRIQQVVRGDSAAYFCASSPTGGAGTEAFFGQGTRLTVV.

V is TRBV5-1 and J is TRBJ1-4; the match to TRBD1 covers 8 bases. CDR3 length: 15 amino acids. Losses at the gene ends were 0 bases for V and 6 bases for J; bases not matched to a gene: 4. The germline CDR1 and CDR2 sequences are SGHRS and YFSETQ. The CDR3 loop is CASSLAGQDDEKLFF. The CDR3 region has the DNA TGCGCCAGCAGCTTGGCGGGACAGGACGATGAAAAACTGTTTTTT.

J is TRBJ1-1 and V is TRBV7-9; 7 nucleotides match TRBD1. CDR1 SEHNR and CDR2 FQNEAQ come from the germline V gene (reference sequence). This CDR3 contains 16 residues. V shed 1 base and J 7 bases; nucleotides not matched to a gene: 12. CDR3 protein: CASSLEGAGTGYEAFF. CDR3 DNA: TGTGCCAGCAGCTTAGAGGGGGCCGGGACTGGATATGAAGCTTTCTTT. Full variable domain (rest looked up from reference TRBV7-9 and TRBJ1-1): DTGVSQNPRHKITKRGQNVTFRCDPISEHNRLYWYRQTLGQGPEFLTYFQNEAQLEKSRLLSDRFSAERPKGSFSTLEIQRTEQGDSAMYLCASSLEGAGTGYEAFFGQGTRLTVV.

In this sample, this clone turned up once. The CDR3 loop is CASSSRTSQFF. The CDR3 DNA reads as TGTGCCAGCAGCTCTCGGACTAGCCAGTTCTTC. The gene calls are TRBV3-1 (or the pseudogene TRBV3-2) and TRBJ2-1; 8 bases line up with TRBD2. The CDR3 consists of 11 residues. The V and J ends lost 5 bases and 13 bases, in that order; junction bases with no gene match: 4. The V gene's germline CDR1 is LGHDT and CDR2 YNNKEL (reference sequence).

The V call is TRBV5-1, the J call TRBJ1-5; 8 nucleotides line up with TRBD1. The germline V gene encodes CDR1 SGHRS and CDR2 YFSETQ. The CDR3 is 17 residues long. The trim removed 10 bases at V and 0 bases at J, leaving 15 bases unmatched. CDR3 in DNA: TGCGCCCTATCTATTGACAGGGGCCCTTATAGCAATCAGCCCCAGCATTTT. This sequence encodes CALSIDRGPYSNQPQHF.

This rearrangement joins TRBV10-3 to TRBJ2-3, with TRBD2 identical over 7 bases. CDR1 ENHRY and CDR2 SYGVKD come from the germline V gene. V lost 2 bases, J lost 3 bases, and 8 bases stayed unmatched. This CDR3 contains 16 residues. The CDR3 DNA reads TGTGCCATCAGTGAGGACCTAGCGGAGGGGACAGATACGCAGTATTTT. It encodes CAISEDLAEGTDTQYF.